These T cell receptor beta chains were read from a single sample in a study of cytomegalovirus exposure and HLA in healthy donors. The repertoire was sequenced with immunoSEQ multiplex PCR; TCRdb's copy has only in-frame clones and lacks some. The sample consists of 150,000 to 200,000 clones, about four fifths of them appearing once. Sequencing was carried out using PBMCs. The receptors were sampled from a man younger than 40 in good health and CMV-seropositive. The CDR3 runs from the conserved cysteine through the conserved F or W.

>TRBV11-2
CASGSSYEQYF
>TRBV19
CASSIGGEETQYF
>TRBV28
CASSSFGLNTIYF
>TRBV5-6
CASSLGDRYYGYTF
>TRBV27
CASRIQGGSSPLHF
>TRBV18
CASSAQGTRTDTQYF
>TRBV27
CASSPTGLNTEAFF
>TRBV18
CASSRTSGGGTDTQYF
>TRBV19
CARNQRGATDTQYF
>TRBV27
CASSLSFGARGETQYF
>TRBV4-3
CASSQDTGSGNTIYF
>TRBV6-5
CASSYAGLAGNEQFF
>TRBV27
CASSSLGTRVLDTQYF
>TRBV27
CASSFPTSAQQFF
>TRBV6-5
CASSSTGFEAFF
>TRBV27
CASSAAVSTDTQYF
>TRBV29-1
CSVVDRGYGYTF
>TRBV11-2
CASSLVRGPVSNEQFF
>TRBV5-4
CASSSGLAGGSSTDTQYF
>TRBV27
CASKQQGADQPQHF
>TRBV19
CASSIVWDSFPTEQYF
>TRBV5-8
CASTPRTGTYEQYF
>TRBV28
CASSLWGQGLAGGEQFF
>TRBV6-1
CASSAAAGGPTYNEQFF
>TRBV13
CASSVLTSGGTDTQYF
>TRBV4-3
CASSQEQDGSYEQYF
>TRBV5-4
CASKGQGDNEQFF